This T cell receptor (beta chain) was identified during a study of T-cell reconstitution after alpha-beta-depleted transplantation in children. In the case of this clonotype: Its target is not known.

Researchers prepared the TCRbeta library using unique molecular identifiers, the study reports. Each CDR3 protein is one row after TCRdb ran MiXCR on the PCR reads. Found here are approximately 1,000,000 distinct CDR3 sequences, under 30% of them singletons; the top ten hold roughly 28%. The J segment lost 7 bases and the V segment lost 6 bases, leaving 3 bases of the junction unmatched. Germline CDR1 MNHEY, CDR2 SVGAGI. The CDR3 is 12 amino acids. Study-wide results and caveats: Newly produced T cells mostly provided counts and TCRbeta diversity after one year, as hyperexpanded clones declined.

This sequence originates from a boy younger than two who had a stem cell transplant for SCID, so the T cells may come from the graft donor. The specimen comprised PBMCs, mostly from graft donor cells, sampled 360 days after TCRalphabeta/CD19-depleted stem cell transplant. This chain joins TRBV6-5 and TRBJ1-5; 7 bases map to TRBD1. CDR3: CASRQGHQPQHF. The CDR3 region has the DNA TGTGCCAGCAGACAGGGGCACCAGCCCCAGCATTTT.